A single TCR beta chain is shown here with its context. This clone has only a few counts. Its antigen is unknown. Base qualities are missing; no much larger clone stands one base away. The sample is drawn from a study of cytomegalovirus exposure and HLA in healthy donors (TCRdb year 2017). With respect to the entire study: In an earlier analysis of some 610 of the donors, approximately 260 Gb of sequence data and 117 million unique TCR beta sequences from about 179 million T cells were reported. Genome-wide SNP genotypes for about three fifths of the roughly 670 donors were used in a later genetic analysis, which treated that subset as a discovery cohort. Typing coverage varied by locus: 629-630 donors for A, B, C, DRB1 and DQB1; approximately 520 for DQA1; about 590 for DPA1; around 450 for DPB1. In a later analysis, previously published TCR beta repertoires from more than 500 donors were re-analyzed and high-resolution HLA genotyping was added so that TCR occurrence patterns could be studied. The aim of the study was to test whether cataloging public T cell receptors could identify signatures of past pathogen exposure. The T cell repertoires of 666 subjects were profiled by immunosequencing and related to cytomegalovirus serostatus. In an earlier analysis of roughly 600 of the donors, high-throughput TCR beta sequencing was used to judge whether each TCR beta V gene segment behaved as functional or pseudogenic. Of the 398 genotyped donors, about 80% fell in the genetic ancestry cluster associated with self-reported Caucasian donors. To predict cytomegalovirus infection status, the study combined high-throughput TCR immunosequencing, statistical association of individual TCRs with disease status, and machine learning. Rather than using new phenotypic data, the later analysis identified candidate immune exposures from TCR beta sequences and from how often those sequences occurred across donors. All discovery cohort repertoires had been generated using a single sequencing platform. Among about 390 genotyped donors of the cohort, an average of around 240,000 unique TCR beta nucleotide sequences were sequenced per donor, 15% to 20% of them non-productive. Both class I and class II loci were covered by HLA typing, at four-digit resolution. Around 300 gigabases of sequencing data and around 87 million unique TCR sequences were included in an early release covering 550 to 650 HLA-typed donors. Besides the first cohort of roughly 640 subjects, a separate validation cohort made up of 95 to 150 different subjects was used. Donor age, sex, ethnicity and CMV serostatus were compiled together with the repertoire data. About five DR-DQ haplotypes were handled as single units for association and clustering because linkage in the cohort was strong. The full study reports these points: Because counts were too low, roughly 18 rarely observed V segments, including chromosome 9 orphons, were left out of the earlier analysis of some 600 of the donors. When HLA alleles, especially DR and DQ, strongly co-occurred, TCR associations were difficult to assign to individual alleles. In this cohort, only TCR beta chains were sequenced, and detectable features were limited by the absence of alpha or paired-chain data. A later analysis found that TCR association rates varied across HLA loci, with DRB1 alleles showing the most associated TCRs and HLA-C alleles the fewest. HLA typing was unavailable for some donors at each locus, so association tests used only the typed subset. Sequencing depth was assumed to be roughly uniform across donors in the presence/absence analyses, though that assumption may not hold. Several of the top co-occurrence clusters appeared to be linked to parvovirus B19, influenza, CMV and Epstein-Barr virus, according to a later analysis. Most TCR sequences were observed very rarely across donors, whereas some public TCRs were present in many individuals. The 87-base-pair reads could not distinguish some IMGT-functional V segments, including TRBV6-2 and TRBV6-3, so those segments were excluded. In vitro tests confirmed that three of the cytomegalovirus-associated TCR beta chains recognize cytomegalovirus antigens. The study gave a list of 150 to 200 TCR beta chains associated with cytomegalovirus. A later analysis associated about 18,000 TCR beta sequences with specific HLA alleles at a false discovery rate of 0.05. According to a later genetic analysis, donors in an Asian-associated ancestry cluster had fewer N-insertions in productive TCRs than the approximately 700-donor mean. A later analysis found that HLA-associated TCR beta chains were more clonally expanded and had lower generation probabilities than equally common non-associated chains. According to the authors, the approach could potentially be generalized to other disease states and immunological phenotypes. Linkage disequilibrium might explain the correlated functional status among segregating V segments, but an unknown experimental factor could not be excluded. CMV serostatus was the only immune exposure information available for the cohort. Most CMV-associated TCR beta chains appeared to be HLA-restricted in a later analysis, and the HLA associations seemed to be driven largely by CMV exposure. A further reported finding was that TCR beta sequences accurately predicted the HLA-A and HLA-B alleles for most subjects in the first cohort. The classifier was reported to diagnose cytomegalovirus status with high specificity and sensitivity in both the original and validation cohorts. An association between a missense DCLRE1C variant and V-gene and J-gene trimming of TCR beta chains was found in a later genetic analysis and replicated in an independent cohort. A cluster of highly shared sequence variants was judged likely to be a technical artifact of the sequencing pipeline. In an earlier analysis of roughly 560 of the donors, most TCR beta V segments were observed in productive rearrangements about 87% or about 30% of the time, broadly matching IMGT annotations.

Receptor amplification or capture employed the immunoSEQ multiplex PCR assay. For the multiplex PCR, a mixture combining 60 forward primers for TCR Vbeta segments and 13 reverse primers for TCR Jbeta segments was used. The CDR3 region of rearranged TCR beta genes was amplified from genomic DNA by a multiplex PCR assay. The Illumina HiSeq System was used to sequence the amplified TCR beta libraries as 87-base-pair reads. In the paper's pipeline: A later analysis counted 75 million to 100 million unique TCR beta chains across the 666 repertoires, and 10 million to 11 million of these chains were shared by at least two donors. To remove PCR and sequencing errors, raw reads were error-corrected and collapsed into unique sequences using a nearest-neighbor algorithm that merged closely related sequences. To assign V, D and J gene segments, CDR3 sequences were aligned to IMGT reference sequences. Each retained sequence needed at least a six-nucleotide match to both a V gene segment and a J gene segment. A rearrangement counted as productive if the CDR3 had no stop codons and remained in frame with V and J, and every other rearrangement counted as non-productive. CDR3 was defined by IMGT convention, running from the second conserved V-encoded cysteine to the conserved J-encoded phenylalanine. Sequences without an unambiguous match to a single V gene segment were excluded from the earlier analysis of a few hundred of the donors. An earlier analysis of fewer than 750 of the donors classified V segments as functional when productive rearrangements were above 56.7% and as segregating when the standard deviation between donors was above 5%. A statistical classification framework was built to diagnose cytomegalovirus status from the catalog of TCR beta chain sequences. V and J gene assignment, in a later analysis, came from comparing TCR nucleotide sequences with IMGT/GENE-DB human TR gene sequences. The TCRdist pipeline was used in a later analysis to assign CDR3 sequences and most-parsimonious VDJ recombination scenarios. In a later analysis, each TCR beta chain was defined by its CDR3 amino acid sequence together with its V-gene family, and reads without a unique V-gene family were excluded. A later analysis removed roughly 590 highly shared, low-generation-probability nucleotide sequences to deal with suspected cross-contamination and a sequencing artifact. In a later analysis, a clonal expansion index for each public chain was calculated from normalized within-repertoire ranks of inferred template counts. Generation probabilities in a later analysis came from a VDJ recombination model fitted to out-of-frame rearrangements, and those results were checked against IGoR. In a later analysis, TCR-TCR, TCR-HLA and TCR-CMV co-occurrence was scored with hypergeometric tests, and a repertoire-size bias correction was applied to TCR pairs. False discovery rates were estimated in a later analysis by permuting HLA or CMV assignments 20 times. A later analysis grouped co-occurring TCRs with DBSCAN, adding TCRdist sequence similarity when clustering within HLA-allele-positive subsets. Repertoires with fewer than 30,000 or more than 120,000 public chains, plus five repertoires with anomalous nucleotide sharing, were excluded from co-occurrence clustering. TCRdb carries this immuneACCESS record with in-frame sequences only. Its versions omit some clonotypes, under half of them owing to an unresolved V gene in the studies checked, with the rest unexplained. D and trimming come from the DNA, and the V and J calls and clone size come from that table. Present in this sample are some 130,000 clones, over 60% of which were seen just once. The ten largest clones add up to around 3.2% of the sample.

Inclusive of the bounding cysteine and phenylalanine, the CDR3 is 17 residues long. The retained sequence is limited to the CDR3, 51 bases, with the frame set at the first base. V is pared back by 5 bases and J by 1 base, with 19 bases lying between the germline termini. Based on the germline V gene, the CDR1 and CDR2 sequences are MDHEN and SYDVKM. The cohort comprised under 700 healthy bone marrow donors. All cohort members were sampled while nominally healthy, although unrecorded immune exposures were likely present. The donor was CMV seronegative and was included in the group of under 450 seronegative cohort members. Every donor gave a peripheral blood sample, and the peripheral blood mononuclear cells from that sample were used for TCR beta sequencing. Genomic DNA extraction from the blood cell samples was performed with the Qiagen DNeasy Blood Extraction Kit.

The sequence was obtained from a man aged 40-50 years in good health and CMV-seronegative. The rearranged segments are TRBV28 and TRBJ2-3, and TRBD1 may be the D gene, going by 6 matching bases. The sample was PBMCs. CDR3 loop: CASSPSLGAGGTDTQYF. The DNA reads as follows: TGTGCCAGCAGTCCCAGCCTCGGGGCAGGGGGCACAGATACGCAGTATTTT.